Presented here are 25 T cell receptor beta chains from one specimen sequenced in a study of tumor-infiltrating lymphocytes in primary liver carcinoma. From 500 ng of total RNA, TCR beta-specific cDNA was reverse-transcribed using a constant-region primer. Investigators got TCR beta libraries out of three nested multiplex PCR rounds, done with slightly modified ARM-PCR. The two initial PCR rounds, ten to eleven cycles each, used TRBV1-TRBV30 forward and C-beta reverse primers. TCRdb used MiXCR to reprocess the multiplex PCR reads, holding one entry per CDR3 protein. Of roughly 70,000 distinct CDR3 sequences listed, about two thirds are singletons. Between roughly 20 and 33 mg of unsorted bulk tissue served as the source from which RNA and DNA were co-extracted. Sequenced: liver tumor tissue from sampling region 4. This sample's subset: tumor region T4, right-lateral pole. Receptor source: a man in his forties or fifties with primary liver carcinoma and hepatitis B virus infection.

Many counts were recorded for this clonotype. A read error may account for a junction end that differs from germline. The rearrangement joins TRBV4-3 to TRBJ2-7; D unclear. The CDR3 extends over 13 amino acids. Germline loops: CDR1 LGHNA, CDR2 YSLEER. CDR3: CASSQEQRYGQYF. CDR3 DNA: TGCGCCAGCAGCCAAGAACAGCGCTACGGGCAGTACTTC.

In this sample, this clonotype turned up once. At one end, the junction sequence differs from germline, possibly due to a read error. The chain is built from TRBV11-2 and TRBJ2-2; D is perhaps TRBD2 (5 bases). There are 16 residues in the CDR3. Germline-derived CDR1 and CDR2 are SGHAT and FQNNGV. CDR3 coding DNA: TGTGCCAACAGCCTAGTGCGGGTACCGAACACCGGTGAGCTGTTTTTT. It is translated as CANSLVRVPNTGELFF.

Comments on this clonotype: The CDR3 ends on some other residue instead of the conserved phenylalanine or tryptophan, so this is likely a read error. V and J are TRBV29-1 and TRBJ2-7; D ambiguous. The V end was cut by 8 bases, the J end by 0 bases, with 14 bases between. CDR1 and CDR2 from the germline V gene are SQVTM and ANQGSEA. The CDR3 contains 13 residues. In nucleotides, the CDR3 is TGCAGCATTGCAGGTGTTCCCTCCTACGAGCAGTACTAC. It is translated as CSIAGVPSYEQYY.

There are a few counts of this clonotype. One end of the junction fails to match germline, which may point to a read error. The rearrangement joins TRBV4-2 to TRBJ1-2; 8 bases line up with TRBD1. Germline CDR1 LGHNA, CDR2 YNFKEQ. This CDR3 comprises 15 residues. Here the CDR3 reads CASSQEAGGRSGYTF. CDR3 sequence (DNA): TGTGCCAGTAGCCAAGAGGCAGGGGGCAGATCTGGCTACACCTTC.

About this clonotype: A much larger clone lies a single base off, so this may be a read error. V gene TRBV30 combines with J gene TRBJ2-7; no clear D gene. The CDR3 sequence is 13 residues long. Germline V lookup: CDR1 GTSNPN, CDR2 SVGIG (reference sequence). Trimming removed 1 base from V and 2 bases from J, with 9 bases in between. CDR3 sequence: CAWSGGMAYEQYF. CDR3 nucleotide sequence: TGTGCCTGGAGTGGAGGCATGGCCTACGAGCAGTACTTC.

As to this clonotype: At one boundary the junction diverges from the germline segment, which might be a read error. V gene TRBV11-1 combines with J gene TRBJ2-4; D may match TRBD1 or TRBD2 (5 bases each). The V gene's germline CDR1 is SGHAT and CDR2 FQDESV (reference sequence). CDR3 length: 17 residues. The DNA for the CDR3 is TGTGCCAGCAGCATTCCCGAGACTATCGGGACCAAAAGCATTCAGTACTTC. It codes for CASSIPETIGTKSIQYF.

This clonotype came up a few times. V and J are TRBV7-2 and TRBJ2-7, with 7 bases that match TRBD1. With V trimmed by 4 bases and J by 2 bases, 5 bases remained unmatched. The CDR3 runs 14 residues. The germline gives CDR1 SGHTA, CDR2 FQGNSA. CDR3 DNA sequence: TGTGCCAGCAGCTCCACGGACAGGCCCTACGAGCAGTACTTC. Its protein product is CASSSTDRPYEQYF. The full variable domain, its missing parts supplied by reference TRBV7-2 and TRBJ2-7, is GAGVSQSPSNKVTEKGKDVELRCDPISGHTALYWYRQSLGQGLEFLIYFQGNSAPDKSGLPSDRFSAERTGGSVSTLTIQRTQQEDSAVYLCASSSTDRPYEQYFGPGTRLTVT.

This clonotype turned up a few times. A read error may explain this, as a much larger clone is one base away. The chain uses TRBV28 and TRBJ2-7; perhaps TRBD1 as D (5 bases). This CDR3 has 13 amino acids. The germline V and J ends were trimmed by 5 bases and 4 bases, with 12 bases remaining between them. CDR1 and CDR2 from the germline V gene are MDHEN and SYDVKM. CDR3 protein: CASSPGHDYEQYF. CDR3 bases: TGTGCCAGCAGTCCCGGACATGATTACGAGCAGTACTTC.

Notes on this clonotype: The missing conserved phenylalanine or tryptophan at the end of this CDR3 makes a read error likely. The chain joins TRBV29-1 to TRBJ2-1, with 8 bases fitting TRBD2. Germline CDR1 is SQVTM and CDR2 is ANQGSEA. J lost 9 bases, V lost 6 bases, and 10 bases had no gene match. The CDR3 is 13 amino acids. The CDR3 DNA reads as TGCAGCGTCGAAATGACTAGCGACATTGAGCAGTTCTTA. Protein product: CSVEMTSDIEQFL.

Details on this clonotype: The limits of the CDR3 on the DNA are not certain, so only TCRdb's listed CDR3 is given. The chain combines TRBV30 with TRBJ1-6; the table's D call of TRBD1 was not tested on the DNA. The CDR3 numbers 15 amino acids, ends counted. Germline V gene lookup returns CDR1 GTSNPN and CDR2 SVGIG (reference sequence). CDR3: CAWSDVAQGNSPPNF.

With regard to this clonotype: An end of the junction differs from the germline gene, which may be a read error. The chain is built from TRBV11-2 and TRBJ2-2, with TRBD2 as a possible D gene (6 bases). Germline values: CDR1 SGHAT, CDR2 FQNNGV. CDR3 length equals 15 residues. CDR3 region: CGSSFAGLNTGVLFF. CDR3 bases: TGTGGCAGCAGCTTTGCGGGATTGAACACCGGGGTGCTGTTTTTT.

On this clonotype itself: The junction and the germline gene differ at one end; a read error may be behind it. The V call is TRBV11-1, the J call TRBJ2-1; 8 positions agree with TRBD1. Germline V lookup: CDR1 SGHAT, CDR2 FQDESV (reference sequence). The CDR3 is 16 amino acids. In DNA form, the CDR3 reads TGTGCTAGCAGCTTAGCGGACAGGGCGTGCCACAATGAGCAGTGCTTC. This sequence encodes CASSLADRACHNEQCF.

This clonotype was seen ten or more times. The V gene is TRBV28, the J gene TRBJ2-7, with 10 bases matching TRBD2. CDR3 length equals 14 residues. CDR1 and CDR2 from the germline V gene are MDHEN and SYDVKM. V trimming: 5 bases; J trimming: 4 bases; junction bases outside the gene matches: 5. CDR3 nucleotide sequence: TGTGCCAGCAGTGCCCTAGCGGGAGTTTACGAGCAGTACTTC. It translates to CASSALAGVYEQYF.

J is TRBJ2-5 and V is TRBV29-1; D might be TRBD1 (7 bases). From germline, CDR1 is SQVTM and CDR2 ANQGSEA. CDR3 size: 13 residues. V shed 5 bases and J shed 5 bases, with 15 bases lying between them. CDR3 in amino acids: CSVSSRGRETQYF. For the CDR3, the DNA is TGCAGCGTTTCATCCAGGGGGAGGGAGACCCAGTACTTC.

There are a few counts of this clonotype. A much larger clone differs by one base, so this may be a read error. The rearrangement uses TRBV7-9 and TRBJ1-2; D is undetermined. The CDR3 has 12 residues. Looked up from germline, CDR1 is SEHNR and CDR2 is FQNEAQ (reference sequence). The CDR3 sequence: CASAVMDYGYIF. As DNA, the CDR3 is TGTGCCAGCGCCGTGATGGACTATGGCTACATCTTC.

V gene TRBV5-4 combines with J gene TRBJ2-1, with D possibly being TRBD1 or TRBD2 (5 bases each). V was shortened by 0 bases and J by 5 bases, with 15 bases between the two germline ends. CDR1 and CDR2 from the germline V gene are SGHNT and YYREEE (reference sequence). CDR3 size: 16 residues. The CDR3 DNA reads TGTGCCAGCAGCTTGGGAGGGGCAACATTAAACAATGAGCAGTTCTTC. Protein sequence: CASSLGGATLNNEQFF.

To note about this clonotype: The junction departs from the called germline gene at one end, perhaps through a read error. For the CDR3, the DNA is TGTGCCAGCAGCCAGGCAGGAACGGGAAGTGAGCACTTCTTC. It specifies CASSQAGTGSEHFF. The chain employs TRBV14 and TRBJ2-1; tentative D call: TRBD2 (5 bases). This CDR3 is 14 amino acids long. Germline assignment: CDR1 SGHDN and CDR2 FVKESK.

To note about this clonotype: An end of the junction does not agree with germline; a read error may underlie this. The chain carries TRBV11-2 and TRBJ2-5, with TRBD2 as a possible D gene (5 bases). The CDR3 has 18 amino acids. CDR1 is SGHAT, CDR2 FQNNGV, per germline. The CDR3, as DNA: TGTGCCAGCTGCTTAGCGAGGTCAGCCCTGGAAAAAAAAGAGACCCAGTACTTC. Its translation: CASCLARSALEKKETQYF.

V gene TRBV28 combines with J gene TRBJ2-7, with D possibly being TRBD2 (6 bases). Germline assignment: CDR1 MDHEN and CDR2 SYDVKM. V lost 7 bases, J lost 1 base, and 17 bases lay in between. The CDR3 spans 15 residues. In nucleotides, the CDR3 is TGTGCCAGCAACCGAACAGCGCGGGGATCCTACGAGCAGTACTTC. This encodes CASNRTARGSYEQYF.

This clonotype has only one observation. A much larger clone lies one base from this, so it may be a read error. The V call is TRBV4-2, the J call TRBJ1-3; 9 positions match TRBD1. Germline trimming cut 0 bases from V and 3 bases from J; bases unmatched to any gene: 18. The V gene's germline CDR1 is LGHNA and CDR2 YNFKEQ. This CDR3 region has 21 residues. The CDR3 DNA is TGTGCCAGCAGCCAAGAAGGCTTGACAGGGGGTCGTATTTCCTTTGGAAACACCATATATTTT. Translated, it gives CASSQEGLTGGRISFGNTIYF.

Comments on this clonotype: A single base separates this from a much larger clone, so it may be a read error. This chain uses TRBV6-5 with TRBJ2-1; perhaps TRBD2 as D (5 bases). Trimming stripped 5 bases from V and 8 bases from J, with 16 bases between. This CDR3 comprises 14 residues. The germline V gene has CDR1 MNHEY and CDR2 SVGAGI. CDR3 DNA: TGTGCCAGCAGTCGACTAACGGATTACCATGAGCAGTTCTTC. Translating gives CASSRLTDYHEQFF.

In its sample, this clonotype was seen once. The junction does not match germline at one end; this may be a read error. The CDR3 sequence: CASSLRDRGLYDQYF. In nucleotides, the CDR3 is TGCGCCAGCAGCTTAAGGGACAGGGGACTGTACGACCAGTACTTC. This rearrangement joins TRBV5-1 to TRBJ2-7; 10 bases are shared with TRBD1. Looked up from germline, CDR1 is SGHRS and CDR2 is YFSETQ. The CDR3 spans 15 residues.

On this clonotype itself: The final CDR3 position lacks the conserved phenylalanine or tryptophan, pointing to a likely read error. This chain uses TRBV12-3 or TRBV12-4 with TRBJ2-2; D gene unclear. The CDR3 sequence is 15 residues long. The CDR3 DNA reads as TGTGCCGGCAGTTTAGTACAGAAAAACGCCGGGGAGCTGTTTTAT. Translated: CAGSLVQKNAGELFY.

This clonotype occurred once. An end of the junction does not agree with germline; a read error may underlie this. The chain employs TRBV7-6 and TRBJ1-3; D is ambiguous. The CDR3 runs to 15 residues. Per the germline V gene, CDR1 is SGHVS and CDR2 is FNYEAQ. The CDR3 reads CASSLGSASGNIIYF. DNA of the CDR3: TGTGCCAGCAGCTTAGGCTCGGCCTCTGGAAACATCATATATTTT.

Here the CDR3 DNA reads TGTGCCAGCAGTTACGTCGCAGGTTCTGGGGCCAACGTCCTGACTTTC. It codes for CASSYVAGSGANVLTF. V and J are TRBV6-5 and TRBJ2-6; the D is unclear. From germline, CDR1 is MNHEY and CDR2 SVGAGI. This CDR3 spans 16 amino acids. Trimming removed 2 bases at V and 1 base at J, with 9 bases between.